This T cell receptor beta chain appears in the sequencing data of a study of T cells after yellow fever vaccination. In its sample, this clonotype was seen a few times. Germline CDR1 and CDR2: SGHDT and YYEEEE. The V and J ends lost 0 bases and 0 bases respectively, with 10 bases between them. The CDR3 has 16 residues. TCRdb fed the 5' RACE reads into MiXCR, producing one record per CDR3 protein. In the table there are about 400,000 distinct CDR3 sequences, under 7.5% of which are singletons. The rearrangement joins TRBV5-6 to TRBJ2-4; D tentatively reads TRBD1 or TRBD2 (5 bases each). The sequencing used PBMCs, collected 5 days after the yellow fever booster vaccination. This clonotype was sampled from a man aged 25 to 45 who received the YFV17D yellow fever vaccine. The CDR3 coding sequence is TGTGCCAGCAGCTTGGTCGGGGACCTAGCCAAAAACATTCAGTACTTC. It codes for CASSLVGDLAKNIQYF. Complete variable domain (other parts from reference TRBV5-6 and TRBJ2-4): DAGVTQSPTHLIKTRGQQVTLRCSPKSGHDTVSWYQQALGQGPQFIFQYYEEEERQRGNFPDRFSGHQFPNYSSELNVNALLLGDSALYLCASSLVGDLAKNIQYFGAGTRLSVL.